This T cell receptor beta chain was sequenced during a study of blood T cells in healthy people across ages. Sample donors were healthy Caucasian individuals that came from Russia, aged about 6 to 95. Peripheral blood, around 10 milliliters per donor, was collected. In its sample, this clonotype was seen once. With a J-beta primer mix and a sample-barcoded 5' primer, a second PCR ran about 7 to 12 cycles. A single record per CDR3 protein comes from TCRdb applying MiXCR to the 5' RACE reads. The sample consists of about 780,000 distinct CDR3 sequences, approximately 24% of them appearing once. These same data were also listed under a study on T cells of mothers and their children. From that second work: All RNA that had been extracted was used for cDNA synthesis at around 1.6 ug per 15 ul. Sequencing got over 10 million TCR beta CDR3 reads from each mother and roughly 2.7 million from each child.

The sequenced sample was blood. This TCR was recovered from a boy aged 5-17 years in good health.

CDR3 loop: CAGQVVVTEAFF. The DNA for the CDR3 is TGTGCCGGACAGGTAGTAGTGACTGAAGCTTTCTTT. The gene calls are TRBV7-3 and TRBJ1-1, with TRBD1 matching over 7 bases. V lost 11 bases, J lost 5 bases, and 8 bases stayed unmatched. The CDR3 has 12 amino acids. The germline V gene encodes CDR1 SGHTA and CDR2 FQGTGA.